The clone carrying this TCR beta chain was observed a few times. Its matching antigen is unknown. The PCR made use of 60 Vbeta and 13 Jbeta primers. The table came from immunoSEQ multiplex PCR; TCRdb's copy has only in-frame clones and leaves some out. In the table there are some 130,000 clones, around 77% of which are singletons. These data originate in a study of cytomegalovirus exposure and HLA in healthy donors. Study-wide background: As an earlier analysis found, around 190 million T cells yielded 117 million unique TCR beta sequences.

No record exists of this donor's CMV serostatus. General study points: Data from an earlier analysis indicated that most TCR beta V segments were productive either about 87% or about 30% of the time. Judged likely to be a sequencing artifact was a cluster of highly shared sequence variants.

Germline lookup yields CDR1 DFQATT and CDR2 SNEGSKA (reference sequence). This CDR3 has 11 residues. Trimming left V 5 bases short and J 3 bases short, with 7 bases between. This sequence originates from a man younger than 45 in good health. Material: PBMCs. The J gene is TRBJ1-1, the V gene TRBV20-1; unclear D gene. The CDR3 DNA is TGCAGTGCTCTAATTGACACTGAAGCTTTCTTT. This encodes CSALIDTEAFF.